A single sample gave rise to the 16 T cell receptor beta chains below, sequenced in a study of T cell changes during pregnancy in multiple sclerosis. Only in-frame clones appear in the TCRdb table, and some are missing; sequencing was by immunoSEQ multiplex PCR. The profile covers more than 80,000 clones, with 90% to 95% appearing a single time and around 1% taken by the ten largest. Sequencing was performed on peripheral blood, taken in the second trimester of pregnancy. The receptors come from a female donor with multiple sclerosis, enrolled in a pregnancy study.

V usage is TRBV5-1 and J usage is TRBJ2-7, with 7 bases that match TRBD1. Germline V CDR1 and CDR2: SGHRS, YFSETQ. V dropped 3 bases and J dropped 3; count of bases not matched to a gene: 12. The CDR3 sequence is 16 residues long. This chain's CDR3 is CASSSAPPGTDYEQYF. DNA for the CDR3: TGCGCCAGCAGCTCGGCCCCCCCGGGGACAGACTACGAGCAGTACTTC.

This chain joins TRBV6-4 and TRBJ2-1; TRBD2 matches 9 bases. V was pared by 2 bases and J by 7 bases, with 6 bases of the junction left unmatched. The V gene's germline CDR1 is MRHNA and CDR2 SNTAGT. This CDR3 region has 15 residues. This chain's CDR3 is CASSDTVAGVNEQFF. The CDR3 DNA reads as TGTGCCAGCAGTGACACGGTAGCGGGAGTTAATGAGCAGTTCTTC.

The chain joins TRBV1 to TRBJ1-4. TRBV1 is deemed a pseudogene. The CDR3 loop spans 13 amino acids. CDR3: CTSSQWTLEKLFF. The CDR3 bases are TGCACCAGCAGCCAATGGACTCTTGAAAAACTGTTTTTT.

The rearrangement uses TRBV4-2 and TRBJ2-7, with 8 bases fitting TRBD1. CDR3 length: 16 residues. The V gene end was trimmed by 3 bases and the J gene end by 7 bases; junction bases not matched to a gene: 14. Germline CDR1 reads LGHNA; CDR2 reads YNFKEQ. The CDR3 reads CASSQAMTGASAEQYF. The CDR3 DNA reads TGTGCCAGCAGCCAGGCGATGACAGGGGCCTCGGCGGAGCAGTACTTC.

The V gene is TRBV30, the J gene TRBJ2-3; TRBD1 aligns across 8 bases. Germline V CDR1 and CDR2: GTSNPN, SVGIG (reference sequence). The trim removed 5 bases at V and 9 bases at J, leaving 10 bases unmatched. The CDR3 totals 13 residues. CDR3 DNA: TGTGCCTGGTTCTCGACAGGGGCTCGAACGCAGTATTTT. The encoded protein is CAWFSTGARTQYF.

This chain joins TRBV4-1 and TRBJ2-3, with D tentatively TRBD2 (5 bases). The CDR3 sequence is 13 residues long. Per the germline V gene, CDR1 is MGHRA and CDR2 is YSYEKL. Trimming stripped 4 bases from V and 2 bases from J, with 7 bases between. For the CDR3, the DNA is TGCGCCAGCAGCCCCGGGAACACAGATACGCAGTATTTT. Protein sequence: CASSPGNTDTQYF.

The chain recombines TRBV6-6 with TRBJ2-7; 12 bases match TRBD2. V lost 2 bases, J lost 7 bases, and 6 bases stayed unmatched. The CDR3 covers 15 residues. Germline assignment: CDR1 MNHNY and CDR2 SVGAGI (reference sequence). The CDR3 DNA is TGTGCCAGCAGTTACGGCTCGACTAGCGGGGGTGAGCAGTACTTC. Protein sequence: CASSYGSTSGGEQYF.

The rearrangement uses TRBV6-1 and TRBJ1-2, with 8 bases lining up with TRBD1. There are 14 residues in the CDR3. The junction had 11 bases not matched to a gene; V was cut back by 7 bases and J by 7 bases. Germline V gene data show CDR1 as MNHNS and CDR2 as SASEGT. CDR3 DNA: TGTGCCAGCATCCGAATTGGACAGGGCGGTGGCTACACCTTC. Its protein product is CASIRIGQGGGYTF.

The rearrangement joins TRBV27 to TRBJ2-1; D possibly corresponds to TRBD2 (6 bases). This CDR3 region has 15 residues. V gave up 3 bases and J gave up 3 bases, with 12 bases separating them. Germline loops: CDR1 MNHEY, CDR2 SMNVEV (reference sequence). In nucleotides, the CDR3 is TGTGCCAGCAGTTTTTCGGGGGTCAGCTACAATGAGCAGTTCTTC. Translating it yields CASSFSGVSYNEQFF.

The genes are TRBV5-1 and TRBJ1-1; TRBD1 matches 7 bases. CDR1 SGHRS and CDR2 YFSETQ come from the germline V gene. J gave up 2 bases and V 4 bases, and 17 bases lay outside the gene matches. This CDR3 comprises 18 residues. The DNA for the CDR3 is TGCGCCAGCAGCCCACAGGGGAGACTAAGGGACCGAAACACTGAAGCTTTCTTT. Encoded protein: CASSPQGRLRDRNTEAFF.

The rearrangement uses TRBV10-1 and TRBJ2-3, with TRBD2 matching over 12 bases. Per germline, CDR1 WNHNN and CDR2 SYGVQD (reference sequence). The CDR3 contains 18 residues. The V and J ends lost 7 bases and 0 bases, in that order; junction bases with no gene match: 11. The CDR3 DNA reads TGCGCCAGCAAGCCTAGCGGGAGGGCCCTGGTAAGCACAGATACGCAGTATTTT. It codes for CASKPSGRALVSTDTQYF.

This chain links TRBV7-7 with TRBJ2-5; TRBD1 aligns across 7 bases. V lost 5 bases to trimming and J lost 5 bases; unmatched junction nucleotides: 5. In germline, CDR1 is SSHAT, CDR2 FNYEAQ (reference sequence). CDR3 length equals 13 residues. CDR3 nucleotides: TGTGCCAGCAGCGCGACAGGGCTTGAGACCCAGTACTTC. Protein: CASSATGLETQYF.

The chain recombines TRBV2 with TRBJ2-2; D remains ambiguous. Germline V gives CDR1 SNHLY, CDR2 FYNNEI. The germline V and J ends were trimmed by 4 bases and 7 bases, with 10 bases remaining between them. This CDR3 comprises 13 residues. The CDR3 region has the DNA TGTGCCAGCAGTGTATACGTCAGCGGGGAGCTGTTTTTT. This gives the protein CASSVYVSGELFF.

The chain couples TRBV25-1 to TRBJ2-5; TRBD1 matches at 7 bases. With 2 bases clipped from V and 2 bases from J, the junction kept 5 bases outside the gene matches. This CDR3 has 15 residues. The V gene's germline CDR1 is MGHDK and CDR2 SYGVNS. CDR3: CASSEVRDSQETQYF. CDR3 coding DNA: TGTGCCAGCAGTGAAGTCAGGGACAGTCAAGAGACCCAGTACTTC.

The chain is built from TRBV19 and TRBJ2-7; 10 nucleotides line up with TRBD1. The CDR3 totals 17 residues. CDR1 is LNHDA, CDR2 SQIVND, per germline (reference sequence). Trimming cost V 6 bases and J 5 bases; bases outside gene matches: 16. Written as DNA, the CDR3 is TGTGCCAGTAGCCAAAGGGCCACCGGGACAGGGGACCACGAGCAGTACTTC. Protein sequence: CASSQRATGTGDHEQYF. Full variable domain (outside the CDR3, taken from reference TRBV19 and TRBJ2-7): DGGITQSPKYLFRKEGQNVTLSCEQNLNHDAMYWYRQDPGQGLRLIYYSQIVNDFQKGDIAEGYSVSREKKESFPLTVTSAQKNPTAFYLCASSQRATGTGDHEQYFGPGTRLTVT.

This clone was seen just once. The chain links TRBV27 to TRBJ2-5; unclear D gene. From germline, CDR1 is MNHEY and CDR2 SMNVEV (reference sequence). V was shortened by 4 bases and J by 1 base, with 10 bases between the two germline ends. The CDR3 spans 14 residues. This CDR3 reads CASSSWPSQETQYF. CDR3 bases: TGTGCCAGCAGTTCCTGGCCCTCCCAAGAGACCCAGTACTTC.